These 19 T cell receptor beta chains were sequenced from one sample in a study of blood T cell repertoires in COVID-19. Clones were read by immunoSEQ multiplex PCR, and TCRdb kept only the in-frame ones, dropping some. The sample yields about 210,000 clones, about 84% seen once. Sequencing was performed on PBMCs or T cells enriched from blood (not recorded which). The source is a man younger than 40 with acute COVID-19.

V is TRBV28 and J is TRBJ1-2; tentative D call: TRBD1 (5 bases). Trimming removed 10 bases at V and 1 base at J, with 16 bases between. Germline loops: CDR1 MDHEN, CDR2 SYDVKM. The CDR3 runs to 14 residues. In DNA, the CDR3 is TGTGCCACCTCTACCGCAGGGAATAACTATGGCTACACCTTC. Amino acid sequence: CATSTAGNNYGYTF.

The chain joins TRBV13 to TRBJ1-2, with D perhaps matching TRBD1 (6 bases). This CDR3 is built from 14 residues. Germline-derived CDR1 and CDR2 are PRHDT and FYEKMQ (reference sequence). The V end lost 2 bases, the J end lost 3 bases, and 10 bases lay between the germline ends. The CDR3, as DNA: TGTGCCAGCAGCTTATCACAGGGAGACTATGGCTACACCTTC. Protein sequence: CASSLSQGDYGYTF.

The chain recombines TRBV21-1 with TRBJ1-2; TRBD1 is the table's D call, not checked against the DNA. TRBV21-1 constitutes a pseudogene. This CDR3 is 16 amino acids long. The CDR3, as DNA: TGTGCCATCTCTGGGGGCAGGGGTGGTCCCTTTCACGGCTACACCTTC. Its translation: CAISGGRGGPFHGYTF.

The chain carries TRBV11-2 and TRBJ1-2; weak D call: TRBD1 (6 bases). The germline V gene has CDR1 SGHAT and CDR2 FQNNGV. V was trimmed by 4 bases and J by 8 bases, leaving 20 bases between them. This CDR3 is built from 15 residues. CDR3: CASSSFKGGLQGYTF. The CDR3 DNA is TGTGCCAGCAGCTCCTTCAAGGGGGGGTTACAGGGCTACACCTTC.

The chain has TRBV5-4 and TRBJ2-4; 7 bases are shared with TRBD1. Germline loops: CDR1 SGHNT, CDR2 YYREEE (reference sequence). V trimming: 2 bases; J trimming: 1 base; junction bases outside the gene matches: 12. CDR3 length: 18 residues. The CDR3 sequence is CASSFKGQLLSAKNIQYF. CDR3 DNA sequence: TGTGCCAGCAGCTTTAAGGGACAGCTTCTATCGGCCAAAAACATTCAGTACTTC. Together with reference TRBV5-4 and TRBJ2-4, the CDR3 gives the full variable domain: ETGVTQSPTHLIKTRGQQVTLRCSSQSGHNTVSWYQQALGQGPQFIFQYYREEENGRGNFPPRFSGLQFPNYSSELNVNALELDDSALYLCASSFKGQLLSAKNIQYFGAGTRLSVL.

V and J are TRBV12-5 and TRBJ2-2, with a tentative D call TRBD2 (6 bases). The germline V gene encodes CDR1 LGHNT and CDR2 FRNRAP. V shed 0 bases and J shed 5 bases, with 31 bases lying between them. The CDR3 contains 22 residues. CDR3 residues: CASGLVVGVLDKRAFRTGELFF. DNA of the CDR3: TGTGCTAGTGGTTTGGTTGTCGGAGTACTGGATAAGCGGGCCTTTAGGACCGGGGAGCTGTTTTTT.

This clone has only one observation. This chain links TRBV5-1 with TRBJ2-1; 13 bases map to TRBD2. The length of the CDR3 is 16 residues. Germline-derived CDR1 and CDR2 are SGHRS and YFSETQ. Trimming at V came to 3 bases and at J to 5 bases, leaving 5 bases not matched to a gene. CDR3 DNA sequence: TGCGCCAGCAGCTCGACCGGGACTAGCGGGGACAATGAGCAGTTCTTC. Protein sequence: CASSSTGTSGDNEQFF.

The chain couples TRBV7-3 to TRBJ1-1; D remains unclear. Germline CDR1 SGHTA, CDR2 FQGTGA. The germline V and J ends were trimmed by 0 bases and 9 bases, with 11 bases remaining between them. The CDR3 runs to 13 residues. DNA for the CDR3: TGTGCCAGCAGCTTAACGTTTGGAGGGCAAGCTTTCTTT. It yields the protein CASSLTFGGQAFF.

The chain uses TRBV29-1 and TRBJ2-1, with 10 bases identical to TRBD2. Trimming at V came to 3 bases and at J to 5 bases, leaving 7 bases not matched to a gene. The CDR3 loop spans 15 amino acids. Germline V gene sequence: CDR1 SQVTM, CDR2 ANQGSEA. The CDR3 DNA sequence: TGCAGCGTTGATCCCCAGCGGGGGGGGCACAATGAGCAGTTCTTC. This translates into CSVDPQRGGHNEQFF.

The J gene is TRBJ1-5, the V gene TRBV6-6; TRBD1 aligns across 10 bases. Per the germline V gene, CDR1 is MNHNY and CDR2 is SVGAGI (reference sequence). V lost 6 bases and J lost 2; bases outside the gene matches: 19. The CDR3 has 20 amino acids. CDR3 in amino acids: CASSDPGQGFFRPGNQPQHF. CDR3 coding DNA: TGTGCCAGCAGCGATCCGGGACAGGGGTTTTTCCGGCCAGGCAATCAGCCCCAGCATTTT.

The chain couples TRBV7-9 to TRBJ1-3; tentatively, D is TRBD1 (6 bases). The CDR3 runs 15 residues. The germline V gene encodes CDR1 SEHNR and CDR2 FQNEAQ (reference sequence). Between the trimmed V and J ends, which lost 4 bases and 0 bases, there was a span of 10 bases. Here the CDR3 reads CASSSGRGSGNTIYF. The CDR3 DNA follows: TGTGCCAGCAGCTCGGGCAGGGGCTCTGGAAACACCATATATTTT.

The rearrangement joins TRBV10-2 to TRBJ2-1; possible D gene TRBD1, 5 bases. The V gene lost 7 bases and the J gene lost 5 bases, with 18 bases spanning the gap. This CDR3 contains 15 residues. The germline gives CDR1 WSHSY, CDR2 SAAADI. The CDR3 sequence: CASTILPQGHNEQFF. The CDR3 bases are TGCGCCAGCACCATCCTCCCCCAGGGCCACAATGAGCAGTTCTTC.

The chain recombines TRBV7-3 with TRBJ1-1; D unresolved. There are 12 residues in the CDR3. Germline V gene lookup returns CDR1 SGHTA and CDR2 FQGTGA. Trimming took 6 bases from V and 9 from J, leaving 14 bases between them. CDR3 amino acids: CASSSMELQAFF. CDR3 nucleotides: TGTGCCAGCAGTTCGATGGAGCTCCAAGCTTTCTTT.

This clone appeared a single time. The rearrangement links TRBV3-1 (or the pseudogene TRBV3-2) to TRBJ1-3, with TRBD1 matching 7 bases. CDR1 is LGHDT, CDR2 YNNKEL, per germline (reference sequence). This CDR3 is 13 amino acids long. The trim removed 7 bases at V and 3 bases at J, leaving 3 bases unmatched. This CDR3 is CASTDRIGNTIYF. In DNA, the CDR3 is TGTGCCAGCACGGACAGGATTGGAAACACCATATATTTT.

This rearrangement joins TRBV24-1 to TRBJ2-7; 8 positions match TRBD1. Trimming took 4 bases from V and 12 from J; bases not matched to a gene: 7. The CDR3 consists of 12 residues. CDR1 KGHDR and CDR2 SFDVKD come from the germline V gene. The CDR3 spells CATSDPGQAMYF. The CDR3 DNA is TGTGCCACCAGTGACCCGGGACAGGCGATGTACTTC.

J is TRBJ2-2 and V is TRBV11-2, with 8 bases aligning to TRBD1. Germline CDR1 and CDR2: SGHAT and FQNNGV. The CDR3 covers 15 residues. V trimming: 5 bases; J trimming: 4 bases; junction bases outside the gene matches: 6. CDR3 residues: CASSGGQGRTGELFF. The CDR3 nucleotides are TGTGCCAGCAGCGGCGGACAGGGTCGCACCGGGGAGCTGTTTTTT.

This clone appeared a few times. This chain joins TRBV11-2 and TRBJ2-7; D gene unclear. This CDR3 has 13 amino acids. Germline V CDR1 and CDR2: SGHAT, FQNNGV. V lost 3 bases and J 1 base, leaving 7 bases between the germline ends. CDR3 nucleotides: TGTGCCAGCAGCTTTGGCCTTTCCTACGAGCAGTACTTC. Protein sequence: CASSFGLSYEQYF.

In this sample, this clone turned up once. The rearrangement uses TRBV14 and TRBJ1-1; TRBD1 might be the D (5 bases). CDR3 length equals 15 residues. Trimming took 4 bases from V and 0 from J, leaving 12 bases between them. Per germline, CDR1 SGHDN and CDR2 FVKESK. This chain's CDR3 is CASSLAGGMNTEAFF. The CDR3 bases are TGTGCCAGCAGCCTCGCGGGGGGGATGAACACTGAAGCTTTCTTT.

The V gene is TRBV24-1, the J gene TRBJ1-6, with D hard to call. Germline loops: CDR1 KGHDR, CDR2 SFDVKD. The CDR3 contains 15 residues. Trimming took 12 bases from V and 0 from J, leaving 14 bases between them. The CDR3 loop reads CAPIKESSYNSPLHF. CDR3 DNA sequence: TGTGCCCCCATTAAAGAGAGCTCCTATAATTCACCCCTCCACTTT.